The 5 T cell receptor beta chains presented below share a single source sample, sequenced in a study of identical twins. TCRdb reprocessed the 5' RACE reads with MiXCR, giving one entry per CDR3 protein. In the table there are more than 400,000 distinct CDR3 sequences, roughly 15% of which are singletons. These same records also appear under a second study, on yellow fever vaccine responses in identical twins.

Material: CD4+ T cells sorted from blood. Receptors were obtained from a woman aged 18 to 35 in good health.

In this sample, this clonotype turned up a few times. This chain joins TRBV11-2 and TRBJ1-6; 10 positions match TRBD1. The ends lost 1 base at V and 10 bases at J; junction bases unmatched: 1. Per germline, CDR1 SGHAT and CDR2 FQNNGV. The CDR3 is 14 amino acids. In DNA, the CDR3 is TGTGCCAGCAGCTTAGGGGACAGGGGATCACCCCTCCACTTT. This translates into CASSLGDRGSPLHF.

This clonotype was detected a few times. This chain links TRBV11-2 with TRBJ1-4, with D hard to call. V was shortened by 1 base and J by 3 bases, with 9 bases between the two germline ends. The CDR3 extends over 15 amino acids. Per germline, CDR1 SGHAT and CDR2 FQNNGV. Here the CDR3 reads CASSLGGPANEKLFF. As DNA, the CDR3 is TGTGCCAGCAGCTTAGGAGGGCCGGCTAATGAAAAACTGTTTTTT.

This clonotype was counted a few times. The V gene is TRBV4-2, the J gene TRBJ2-1; D might be TRBD1 (5 bases). V was pared by 0 bases and J by 4 bases, with 10 bases between. Germline V lookup: CDR1 LGHNA, CDR2 YNFKEQ. The CDR3 extends over 15 amino acids. The CDR3 reads CASSQDIDRYNEQFF. The CDR3 nucleotides read TGTGCCAGCAGCCAAGATATCGACAGATACAATGAGCAGTTCTTC.

The sample holds a few counts of this clonotype. The chain combines TRBV12-3 or TRBV12-4 with TRBJ2-5, with TRBD1 identical over 10 bases. V was clipped by 5 bases and J by 4 bases; unmatched bases: 4. This CDR3 is built from 14 residues. CDR3 DNA sequence: TGTGCCAGCAGTCGGACAGGGGGGACAGAGACCCAGTACTTC. It encodes CASSRTGGTETQYF.

The chain recombines TRBV5-1 with TRBJ2-7, with 13 bases identical to TRBD2. Germline V gives CDR1 SGHRS, CDR2 YFSETQ. This CDR3 has 14 residues. V dropped 2 bases and J dropped 6; count of bases not matched to a gene: 2. CDR3 in DNA: TGCGCCAGCAGCTTACTAGCGGGAGGGATCGAGCAGTACTTC. Protein: CASSLLAGGIEQYF.